Sequencing of this T cell receptor (beta chain) was carried out in a study of control samples from healthy donors and cancer patients. Method: immunoSEQ multiplex PCR; TCRdb's copy keeps in-frame clones and lacks some. The sample shows 170,000 or so clones, about 90% of them seen only once. Germline CDR1 reads PRHDT; CDR2 reads FYEKMQ (reference sequence). Trimming left V 5 bases short and J 0 bases short, with 16 bases between. The CDR3 sequence is 17 residues long. The origin of this receptor is a woman aged 40 to 50 in good health. The sequenced sample was blood. The V gene is TRBV13, the J gene TRBJ1-4, with D maybe TRBD1 (6 bases). The CDR3 region is CASSPSGVGTTNEKLFF. Written as DNA, the CDR3 is TGTGCCAGCAGCCCTTCAGGGGTAGGAACAACTAATGAAAAACTGTTTTTT.